The clone carrying this T cell receptor beta chain was observed many times. This sample stems from a study of neurological immune-mediated disorders. TCRdb independently ran MiXCR on the 5' RACE reads; one entry per CDR3 protein. The sample has fewer than 30,000 distinct CDR3 sequences; 6.5% to 8.5% are singletons. Deletions cut 5 bases from V and 5 bases from J, with 10 bases between. This CDR3 is 14 amino acids long. In germline, CDR1 is ENHRY, CDR2 SYGVKD. Specimen: PBMCs. This chain links TRBV10-3 with TRBJ1-6; D is possibly TRBD1 (5 bases). This sequence originates from a woman in her forties in good health. The CDR3 bases are TGTGCCATCAGTAACGGACAAGATAATTCACCCCTCCACTTT. This translates into CAISNGQDNSPLHF.